A few counts support the clone carrying this T cell receptor (beta chain). Its antigen is still unknown. This sample was taken from a study of T cell repertoires in cytomegalovirus infection. Whole-study context: Public signatures in TCR beta pointed to CMV infection and matching HLA type.

A single record per CDR3 protein comes from TCRdb applying MiXCR to the reads. This repertoire shows approximately 70,000 distinct CDR3 sequences, 20% to 25% found once; its top ten account for roughly 80%. Study-wide findings and caveats: The study found HLA-C-restricted CMV-specific TCR beta clonotypes dominating the ex vivo response. Accumulated public TCR beta family frequency recognized individuals carrying CMV together with the relevant HLA.

CDR1 LGHNA and CDR2 YSLEER come from the germline V gene. CDR3 length: 13 amino acids. V dropped 0 bases and J dropped 7 bases, with 6 bases sitting between them. Sequenced sample: PBMCs, sequenced either directly or after in vitro stimulation (not recorded which). The source is a human donor in good health (CMV status not recorded). Some clones in this sample may be carry-over from other donors' samples. The chain employs TRBV4-3 and TRBJ2-2; no firm D call. CDR3 sequence (DNA): TGCGCCAGCAGCCAAGATCTCGACGGGGAGCTGTTTTTT. Translating it yields CASSQDLDGELFF.